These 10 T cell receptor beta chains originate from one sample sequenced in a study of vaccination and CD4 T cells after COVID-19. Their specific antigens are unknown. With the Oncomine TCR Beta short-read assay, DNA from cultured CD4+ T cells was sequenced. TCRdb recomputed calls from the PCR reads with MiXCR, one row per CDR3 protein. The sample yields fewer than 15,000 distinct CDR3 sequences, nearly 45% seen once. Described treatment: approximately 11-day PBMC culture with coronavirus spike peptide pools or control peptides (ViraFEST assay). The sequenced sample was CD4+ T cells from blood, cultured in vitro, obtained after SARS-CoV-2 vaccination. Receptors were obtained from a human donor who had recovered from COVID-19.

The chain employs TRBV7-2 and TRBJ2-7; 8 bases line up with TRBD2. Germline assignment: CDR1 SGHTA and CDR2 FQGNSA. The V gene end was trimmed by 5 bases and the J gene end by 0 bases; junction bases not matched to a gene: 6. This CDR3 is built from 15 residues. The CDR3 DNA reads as TGTGCCAGCAGCATTAGCGGGACCAACTCCTACGAGCAGTACTTC. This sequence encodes CASSISGTNSYEQYF.

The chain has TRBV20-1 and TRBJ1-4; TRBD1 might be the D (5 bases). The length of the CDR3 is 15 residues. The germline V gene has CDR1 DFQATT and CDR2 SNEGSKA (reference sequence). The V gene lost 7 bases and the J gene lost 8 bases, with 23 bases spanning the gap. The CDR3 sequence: CSVPGPGTSGEKLFF. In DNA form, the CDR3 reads TGCAGTGTCCCCGGCCCCGGGACTTCGGGGGAAAAACTGTTTTTT.

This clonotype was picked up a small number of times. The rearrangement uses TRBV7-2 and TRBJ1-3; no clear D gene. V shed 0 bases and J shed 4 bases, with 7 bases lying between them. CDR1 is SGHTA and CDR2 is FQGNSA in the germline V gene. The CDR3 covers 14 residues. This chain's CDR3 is CASSLASAGNTIYF. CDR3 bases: TGTGCCAGCAGCTTAGCTTCAGCCGGAAACACCATATATTTT.

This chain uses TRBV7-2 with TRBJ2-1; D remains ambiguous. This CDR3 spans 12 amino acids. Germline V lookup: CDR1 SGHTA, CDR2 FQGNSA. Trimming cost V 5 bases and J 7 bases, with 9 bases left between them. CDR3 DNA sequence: TGTGCCAGCAGCCCAGACTTAAATGAGCAGTTCTTC. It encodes CASSPDLNEQFF.

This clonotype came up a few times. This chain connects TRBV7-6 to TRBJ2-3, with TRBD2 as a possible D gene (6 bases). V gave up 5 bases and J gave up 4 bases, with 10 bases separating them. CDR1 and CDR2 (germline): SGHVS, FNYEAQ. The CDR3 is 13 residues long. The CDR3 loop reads CASSVRRADTQYF. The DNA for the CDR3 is TGTGCCAGCAGCGTCCGGAGGGCAGATACGCAGTATTTT.

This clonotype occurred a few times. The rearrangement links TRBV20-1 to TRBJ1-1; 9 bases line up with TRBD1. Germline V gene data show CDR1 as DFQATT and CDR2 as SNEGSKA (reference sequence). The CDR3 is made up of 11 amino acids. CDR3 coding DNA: TGCAGGGAGACAGGGGGCACTGAAGCTTTCTTT. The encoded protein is CRETGGTEAFF.

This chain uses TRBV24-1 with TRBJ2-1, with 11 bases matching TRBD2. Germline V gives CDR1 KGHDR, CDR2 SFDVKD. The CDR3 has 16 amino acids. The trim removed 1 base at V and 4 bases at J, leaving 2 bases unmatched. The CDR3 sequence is CATSDLGTSGYNEQFF. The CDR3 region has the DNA TGTGCCACCAGTGATTTAGGGACTAGCGGTTACAATGAGCAGTTCTTC.

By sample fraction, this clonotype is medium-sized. In nucleotides, the CDR3 is TGTGCCAGCAAGGACACCGGGGAGCTGTTTTTT. Its translation is CASKDTGELFF. The chain is built from TRBV27 and TRBJ2-2; D gene uncertain. V was trimmed by 7 bases and J by 3 bases, leaving 3 bases between them. The CDR3 runs 11 residues. Germline CDR1 MNHEY, CDR2 SMNVEV (reference sequence).

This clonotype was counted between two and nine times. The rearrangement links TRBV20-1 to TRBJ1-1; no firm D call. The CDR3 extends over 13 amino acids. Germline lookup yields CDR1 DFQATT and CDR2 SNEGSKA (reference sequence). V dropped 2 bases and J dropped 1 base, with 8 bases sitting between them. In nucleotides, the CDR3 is TGCAGTGCTAGAAATCCTAAGAACACTGAAGCTTTCTTT. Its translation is CSARNPKNTEAFF.

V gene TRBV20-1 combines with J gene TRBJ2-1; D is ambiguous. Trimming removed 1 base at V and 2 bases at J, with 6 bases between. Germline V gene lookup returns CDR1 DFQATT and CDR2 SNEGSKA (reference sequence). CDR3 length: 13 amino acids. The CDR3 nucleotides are TGCAGTGCTAGAGGTCTGGCCTACAATGAGCAGTTCTTC. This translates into CSARGLAYNEQFF.